The sample holds a few counts of the clone carrying this T cell receptor beta chain. Its antigen remains unidentified. The CDR3 is 13 residues long. Germline lookup yields CDR1 SGHAT and CDR2 FQNNGV. After removal of 5 bases from V and 4 bases from J, the junction contained 2 bases not matched to a gene. These data belong to a study of cytomegalovirus exposure and HLA in healthy donors. Broader study findings: A later analysis linked a missense variant in DCLRE1C to the trimming of TCR beta V and J genes. The authors excluded some V segments, including TRBV6-2 and TRBV6-3, as indistinguishable.

The donors were healthy bone marrow donors. In the PCR, 60 Vbeta and 13 Jbeta primers were used. The table came from immunoSEQ multiplex PCR; TCRdb's copy has only in-frame clones and leaves some out. The table records about 130,000 clones, around 69% of them present only once. This sequence was found in a human donor in good health. Sequencing was done on a sample of PBMCs. This chain uses TRBV11-2 with TRBJ2-7; 10 nucleotides align to TRBD2. The CDR3 sequence is CASSRTSGYEQYF. Written as DNA, the CDR3 is TGTGCCAGCAGCAGGACTAGCGGATACGAGCAGTACTTC.